Each of the 6 T cell receptor beta chains below was sequenced from the same sample in a study of CD8 T cells in Susac syndrome. Reverse transcription of about 0.45 to 1 ug RNA was carried out with random hexamers. TCRdb used MiXCR to reprocess the immunoSEQ multiplex PCR reads, holding one entry per CDR3 protein. The profile covers about 130,000 distinct CDR3 sequences, with 93% appearing a single time and roughly 0.3% taken by the ten largest. Sequenced sample: CD8+ T cells from PBMCs. The receptors were gathered from a human donor with multiple sclerosis.

The genes are TRBV30 and TRBJ1-2; D gene unclear. Germline CDR1 GTSNPN, CDR2 SVGIG (reference sequence). V dropped 8 bases and J dropped 4 bases, with 17 bases sitting between them. The CDR3 length is 13 residues. The chain's CDR3 is CAREGHLGYGYTF. The CDR3 region has the DNA TGTGCCCGGGAGGGTCACCTAGGCTATGGCTACACCTTC. The full variable domain, in which reference TRBV30 and TRBJ1-2 provide the parts outside the CDR3, is SQTIHQWPATLVQPVGSPLSLECTVEGTSNPNLYWYRQAAGRGLQLLFYSVGIGQISSEVPQNLSASRPQDRQFILSSKKLLLSDSGFYLCAREGHLGYGYTFGSGTRLTVV.

The chain joins TRBV29-1 to TRBJ2-5, with 9 bases identical to TRBD2. Germline assignment: CDR1 SQVTM and CDR2 ANQGSEA. This CDR3 region has 15 residues. J was trimmed by 4 bases and V by 5 bases; bases with no gene match: 11. The CDR3 loop reads CSVSPPGLAGETQYF. CDR3 in DNA: TGCAGCGTTTCCCCCCCGGGACTAGCAGGAGAGACCCAGTACTTC.

The gene calls are TRBV12-3 or TRBV12-4 and TRBJ2-1; 8 nucleotides match TRBD2. This CDR3 region has 14 residues. Trimming cost V 6 bases and J 8 bases; bases outside gene matches: 9. The CDR3 nucleotides read TGTGCCAGCAGCAGTAGCGGGGTATACCATGAGCAGTTCTTC. Translating gives CASSSSGVYHEQFF.

The chain is built from TRBV7-9 and TRBJ1-4, with 7 bases matching TRBD1. Germline V lookup: CDR1 SEHNR, CDR2 FQNEAQ (reference sequence). The CDR3 has 14 amino acids. V shed 5 bases, J shed 5 bases, and the junction held 5 bases outside the gene matches. The CDR3 here is CASSSGGQNEKLFF. DNA of the CDR3: TGTGCCAGCAGCAGCGGGGGACAGAATGAAAAACTGTTTTTT.

The chain employs TRBV12-3 or TRBV12-4 and TRBJ1-2; D unresolved. Trimming left V 5 bases short and J 8 bases short, with 24 bases between. This CDR3 region has 16 residues. CDR3: CASSPPEQRSVRGYTF. CDR3 nucleotides: TGTGCCAGCAGTCCCCCAGAACAGCGTTCTGTCAGGGGCTACACCTTC.

The chain joins TRBV20-1 to TRBJ2-4; 8 bases match TRBD2. Germline trimming cut 3 bases from V and 2 bases from J; bases unmatched to any gene: 3. The CDR3 has 14 amino acids. Germline CDR1 and CDR2: DFQATT and SNEGSKA (reference sequence). CDR3 nucleotides: TGCAGTGCTAGGAGCGGGGGAACCAAAAACATTCAGTACTTC. Amino acid sequence: CSARSGGTKNIQYF.